A single sample gave rise to the 31 T cell receptor beta chains below, sequenced in a study of blood T cell repertoires in COVID-19. Assay used: immunoSEQ multiplex PCR; TCRdb lists only in-frame clones, some missing. The sample carries about 230,000 clones, around 90% recorded once. Sequencing was carried out using PBMCs or T cells enriched from blood (not recorded which). The source is a woman under 40 who had been exposed to COVID-19.

The chain recombines TRBV3-1 (or the pseudogene TRBV3-2) with TRBJ1-3, with no clear D. Germline V gene data show CDR1 as LGHDT and CDR2 as YNNKEL (reference sequence). Trimming shortened V by 5 bases and J by 0 bases, and 14 bases separated the two germline ends. The CDR3 has 16 residues. The CDR3 spells CASSISAEGSGNTIYF. CDR3 bases: TGTGCCAGCAGCATCTCAGCGGAGGGCTCTGGAAACACCATATATTTT.

This clone has a single count. The rearrangement links TRBV5-1 to TRBJ2-3, with 11 bases lining up with TRBD2. The junction had 7 bases not matched to a gene; V was cut back by 1 base and J by 0 bases. Germline values: CDR1 SGHRS, CDR2 YFSETQ. The CDR3 extends over 18 amino acids. CDR3 amino acids: CASSLTGTSGTSTDTQYF. For the CDR3, the DNA is TGCGCCAGCAGCTTGACCGGGACTAGCGGAACTAGCACAGATACGCAGTATTTT.

CDR3 protein: CATSTGALQETQYF. The CDR3, as DNA: TGTGCCACCAGTACAGGGGCGCTCCAAGAGACCCAGTACTTC. The rearrangement joins TRBV24-1 to TRBJ2-5; 7 nucleotides align to TRBD1. V shed 6 bases and J 1 base; nucleotides not matched to a gene: 4. The CDR3 consists of 14 residues. Germline V gives CDR1 KGHDR, CDR2 SFDVKD.

The chain is built from TRBV19 and TRBJ1-1; maybe TRBD1 (5 bases). V lost 5 bases and J lost 7, with 14 bases in between. CDR1 LNHDA and CDR2 SQIVND come from the germline V gene (reference sequence). This CDR3 has 13 residues. CDR3: CASSAGQGFEAFF. CDR3 DNA sequence: TGTGCCAGTAGTGCCGGACAAGGTTTTGAAGCTTTCTTT.

This sequence joins TRBV15 and TRBJ2-2; D is ambiguous. Germline V CDR1 and CDR2: LNHNV, YYDKDF (reference sequence). This CDR3 has 14 residues. V lost 3 bases to trimming and J lost 5 bases, with 10 bases between them. CDR3 DNA: TGTGCCACCAGCAGGGATTTGAGGACCGGGGAGCTGTTTTTT. This encodes CATSRDLRTGELFF.

The V gene is TRBV30, the J gene TRBJ2-3; 8 bases align to TRBD2. This CDR3 region has 14 residues. The germline CDR1 and CDR2 sequences are GTSNPN and SVGIG (reference sequence). The V gene end was trimmed by 1 base and the J gene end by 1 base; junction bases not matched to a gene: 1. This CDR3 is CAWSAGGRTDTQYF. The CDR3 DNA reads TGTGCCTGGAGTGCGGGGGGGCGCACAGATACGCAGTATTTT.

This chain joins TRBV1 and TRBJ2-3; the listed D gene, TRBD2, was not tested against the DNA. TRBV1 is reported as a pseudogene. The CDR3 length is 17 residues. This CDR3 reads CTSSQDPGGGRQNTQYF. CDR3 bases: TGCACCAGCAGCCAAGATCCGGGGGGGGGTCGGCAGAATACGCAGTATTTT.

This chain links TRBV11-2 with TRBJ2-7, with TRBD1 identical over 7 bases. J lost 3 bases, V lost 5 bases, and 7 bases had no gene match. This CDR3 spans 14 amino acids. CDR1 is SGHAT and CDR2 is FQNNGV in the germline V gene. CDR3 DNA sequence: TGTGCCAGCAGCCCCACCGGACAGGTCTACGAGCAGTACTTC. Translated, it gives CASSPTGQVYEQYF.

This chain uses TRBV5-5 with TRBJ1-1, with 10 nucleotides matching TRBD1. CDR1 is SGHKS and CDR2 is YYEKEE in the germline V gene (reference sequence). The J segment lost 3 bases and the V segment lost 4 bases, leaving 12 bases of the junction unmatched. The CDR3 has 17 amino acids. The CDR3 DNA reads TGTGCCAGCAGCAGACTAAACCCGGGGACAGGGGACACTGAAGCTTTCTTT. It codes for CASSRLNPGTGDTEAFF.

The chain uses TRBV5-1 and TRBJ2-3, with 11 nucleotides matching TRBD1. V trimming: 3 bases; J trimming: 1 base; junction bases outside the gene matches: 4. This CDR3 contains 16 residues. Germline lookup yields CDR1 SGHRS and CDR2 YFSETQ. CDR3 sequence (DNA): TGCGCCAGCAGCTGGGGGACAGGGGGTGGCACAGATACGCAGTATTTT. It translates to CASSWGTGGGTDTQYF.

V is TRBV9 and J is TRBJ2-2, with D maybe TRBD2 (6 bases). The length of the CDR3 is 16 residues. CDR1 and CDR2 from the germline V gene are SGDLS and YYNGEE. V shed 7 bases and J shed 6 bases, with 22 bases lying between them. The CDR3 here is CASARSPQGGAGELFF. For the CDR3, the DNA is TGTGCCAGCGCCCGGTCCCCCCAGGGAGGTGCCGGGGAGCTGTTTTTT. The full variable domain, completed using reference TRBV9 and TRBJ2-2, is DSGVTQTPKHLITATGQRVTLRCSPRSGDLSVYWYQQSLDQGLQFLIQYYNGEERAKGNILERFSAQQFPDLHSELNLSSLELGDSALYFCASARSPQGGAGELFFGEGSRLTVL.

The rearrangement joins TRBV24-1 to TRBJ1-2; TRBD1 matches at 9 bases. The CDR3 has 13 amino acids. Per germline, CDR1 KGHDR and CDR2 SFDVKD. J gave up 8 bases and V 3 bases, and 3 bases lay outside the gene matches. The chain's CDR3 is CATSDPGQGGYTF. CDR3 bases: TGTGCCACCAGTGATCCGGGACAGGGAGGCTACACCTTC.

Only a few counts were recorded for this clone. The DNA of the CDR3 is TGTGCCAGCAGCTTAGATCTATCTCGCGGCTACGAGCAGTACTTC. Its protein product is CASSLDLSRGYEQYF. This chain uses TRBV7-9 with TRBJ2-7; no firm D call. Germline V CDR1 and CDR2: SEHNR, FQNEAQ (reference sequence). Trimming left V 1 base short and J 3 bases short, with 13 bases between. This CDR3 contains 15 residues.

J is TRBJ2-6 and V is TRBV7-9, with 7 nucleotides matching TRBD1. This CDR3 spans 16 amino acids. Germline values: CDR1 SEHNR, CDR2 FQNEAQ (reference sequence). V lost 3 bases to trimming and J lost 0 bases; unmatched junction nucleotides: 2. The DNA of the CDR3 is TGTGCCAGCAGCTTCTACAGGGGCTCTGGGGCCAACGTCCTGACTTTC. Its protein product is CASSFYRGSGANVLTF. The full variable domain, completed using reference TRBV7-9 and TRBJ2-6, is DTGVSQNPRHKITKRGQNVTFRCDPISEHNRLYWYRQTLGQGPEFLTYFQNEAQLEKSRLLSDRFSAERPKGSFSTLEIQRTEQGDSAMYLCASSFYRGSGANVLTFGAGSRLTVL.

This clone was observed once. This sequence joins TRBV15 and TRBJ2-3; 9 bases agree with TRBD1. The ends lost 0 bases at V and 4 bases at J; junction bases unmatched: 5. The CDR3 runs to 16 residues. The germline CDR1 and CDR2 sequences are LNHNV and YYDKDF (reference sequence). This CDR3 is CATSRDVQGASDTQYF. CDR3 coding DNA: TGTGCCACCAGCAGAGACGTACAGGGGGCCTCAGATACGCAGTATTTT.

This chain uses TRBV19 with TRBJ1-6, with 8 nucleotides matching TRBD1. The trim removed 4 bases at V and 8 bases at J, leaving 4 bases unmatched. Germline V gene data show CDR1 as LNHDA and CDR2 as SQIVND (reference sequence). The length of the CDR3 is 14 residues. The CDR3 protein is CASSNGQGHSPLHF. The CDR3 DNA follows: TGTGCCAGTAGTAACGGACAGGGTCATTCACCCCTCCACTTT.

The chain links TRBV20-1 to TRBJ1-2; TRBD1 matches at 7 bases. Per the germline V gene, CDR1 is DFQATT and CDR2 is SNEGSKA (reference sequence). The CDR3 has 11 residues. V was clipped by 5 bases and J by 6 bases; unmatched bases: 3. The CDR3 sequence: CSAEGADGYTF. The CDR3 DNA sequence: TGCAGTGCTGAGGGGGCGGATGGCTACACCTTC.

The chain combines TRBV28 with TRBJ1-2, with D maybe TRBD1 (5 bases). V dropped 8 bases and J dropped 7 bases, with 14 bases sitting between them. The CDR3 is 12 amino acids. Looked up from germline, CDR1 is MDHEN and CDR2 is SYDVKM. Here the CDR3 reads CASGGTVGGYTF. The CDR3 DNA reads as TGTGCCAGCGGGGGGACCGTCGGTGGCTACACCTTC.

V usage is TRBV6-5 and J usage is TRBJ2-2, with D tentatively TRBD1 (6 bases). The CDR3 covers 15 residues. V was shortened by 8 bases and J by 4 bases, with 17 bases between the two germline ends. The germline V gene encodes CDR1 MNHEY and CDR2 SVGAGI. CDR3 DNA: TGTGCCAGCCGACTTCCAGGGGCGGGCACCGGGGAGCTGTTTTTT. This gives the protein CASRLPGAGTGELFF.

The V gene is TRBV2, the J gene TRBJ2-1; TRBD2 matches 8 bases. In germline, CDR1 is SNHLY, CDR2 FYNNEI. The CDR3 loop spans 11 amino acids. The ends lost 6 bases at V and 8 bases at J; junction bases unmatched: 0. CDR3 sequence (DNA): TGTGCCAGCAGCGGGGGGGATGAGCAGTTCTTC. The encoded protein is CASSGGDEQFF.

This rearrangement joins TRBV15 to TRBJ2-2; tentatively, D is TRBD2 (5 bases). The germline V gene has CDR1 LNHNV and CDR2 YYDKDF (reference sequence). CDR3 size: 17 residues. The germline V and J ends were trimmed by 0 bases and 2 bases, with 13 bases remaining between them. The DNA of the CDR3 is TGTGCCACCAGCAGAGACGCGGCTAGCTCTAACACCGGGGAGCTGTTTTTT. It specifies CATSRDAASSNTGELFF.

The rearrangement links TRBV3-1 (or the pseudogene TRBV3-2) to TRBJ2-6; 8 nucleotides align to TRBD2. Germline V lookup: CDR1 LGHDT, CDR2 YNNKEL (reference sequence). V was clipped by 3 bases and J by 0 bases; unmatched bases: 13. The CDR3 is 20 residues long. CDR3 amino acids: CASSHPGGTSPFSGANVLTF. The CDR3 region has the DNA TGTGCCAGCAGCCACCCGGGAGGGACTAGTCCTTTCTCTGGGGCCAACGTCCTGACTTTC.

A note on this clone: Other DNA sequences within the sample encode an identical CDR3. This sequence joins TRBV5-1 and TRBJ2-1; the match to TRBD2 covers 12 bases. Germline loops: CDR1 SGHRS, CDR2 YFSETQ. This CDR3 spans 15 amino acids. V was clipped by 0 bases and J by 8 bases; unmatched bases: 3. The DNA of the CDR3 is TGCGCCAGCAGCTTGGGACTAGCGGGAGTCGATGAGCAGTTCTTC. This gives the protein CASSLGLAGVDEQFF.

The gene calls are TRBV6-1 and TRBJ1-1; the D gene is possibly TRBD1 (6 bases). Trimming took off 2 bases at V and 12 bases at J, with 16 bases between the two ends. Germline V gene lookup returns CDR1 MNHNS and CDR2 SASEGT. The CDR3 is 13 residues long. The CDR3 here is CASSESGRGRTFF. DNA of the CDR3: TGTGCCAGCAGTGAATCAGGCAGGGGTAGGACTTTCTTT.

The chain combines TRBV28 with TRBJ1-3, with 7 bases matching TRBD1. Germline V gene lookup returns CDR1 MDHEN and CDR2 SYDVKM. The CDR3 contains 14 residues. V lost 5 bases, J lost 1 base, and 2 bases stayed unmatched. The CDR3 DNA reads as TGTGCCAGCAGTCCAGGGGGTTCTGGAAACACCATATATTTT. As protein: CASSPGGSGNTIYF.

The chain has TRBV5-1 and TRBJ1-4; 7 positions agree with TRBD1. J was trimmed by 7 bases and V by 2 bases; bases with no gene match: 8. The CDR3 runs 15 residues. Per the germline V gene, CDR1 is SGHRS and CDR2 is YFSETQ. CDR3 protein: CASSFSGTVGEKLFF. The CDR3, as DNA: TGCGCCAGCAGCTTTTCGGGGACAGTGGGTGAAAAACTGTTTTTT.

The rearrangement links TRBV6-5 to TRBJ1-3; D possibly corresponds to TRBD1 (5 bases). The V gene's germline CDR1 is MNHEY and CDR2 SVGAGI. The ends were cut back, 7 bases at V and 4 bases at J, with 11 bases in the middle. This CDR3 spans 13 amino acids. The CDR3 DNA is TGTGCCAGCACCTGGGGGGTAGGAAACACCATATATTTT. Residues: CASTWGVGNTIYF.

This rearrangement joins TRBV5-1 to TRBJ2-7, with 9 positions matching TRBD1. CDR3 size: 15 residues. With V trimmed by 4 bases and J by 0 bases, 5 bases remained unmatched. Germline lookup yields CDR1 SGHRS and CDR2 YFSETQ. DNA for the CDR3: TGCGCCAGCAGCAAAGGGACAGGGAGCTCCTACGAGCAGTACTTC. This sequence encodes CASSKGTGSSYEQYF.

This clone was recorded only once. The chain couples TRBV9 to TRBJ2-7; 11 nucleotides line up with TRBD2. The trim removed 1 base at V and 5 bases at J, leaving 8 bases unmatched. CDR1 and CDR2 from the germline V gene are SGDLS and YYNGEE. The CDR3 consists of 16 residues. Here the CDR3 reads CASSVTSGSSVHEQYF. The CDR3 DNA reads as TGTGCCAGCAGCGTAACTAGCGGGAGTTCAGTCCACGAGCAGTACTTC. Looking up the rest from reference TRBV9 and TRBJ2-7 gives the full variable domain: DSGVTQTPKHLITATGQRVTLRCSPRSGDLSVYWYQQSLDQGLQFLIQYYNGEERAKGNILERFSAQQFPDLHSELNLSSLELGDSALYFCASSVTSGSSVHEQYFGPGTRLTVT.

This clone has a handful of counts. The V gene is TRBV6-8, the J gene TRBJ1-5, with D possibly being TRBD1 (5 bases). V was shortened by 4 bases and J by 3 bases, with 10 bases between the two germline ends. The CDR3 is made up of 14 amino acids. Germline V gives CDR1 MNHGY, CDR2 SAAAGT. The CDR3 region is CASSLQVNNQPQHF. In DNA form, the CDR3 reads TGTGCCAGCAGTTTACAGGTAAACAATCAGCCCCAGCATTTT.

This clone was counted once. The rearrangement joins TRBV9 to TRBJ2-5; D is unclear. Germline CDR1 reads SGDLS; CDR2 reads YYNGEE. V gave up 0 bases and J gave up 1 base, with 10 bases separating them. This CDR3 is built from 15 residues. The CDR3 spells CASSVGFGSQETQYF. The CDR3 bases are TGTGCCAGCAGCGTAGGATTCGGTTCCCAAGAGACCCAGTACTTC.